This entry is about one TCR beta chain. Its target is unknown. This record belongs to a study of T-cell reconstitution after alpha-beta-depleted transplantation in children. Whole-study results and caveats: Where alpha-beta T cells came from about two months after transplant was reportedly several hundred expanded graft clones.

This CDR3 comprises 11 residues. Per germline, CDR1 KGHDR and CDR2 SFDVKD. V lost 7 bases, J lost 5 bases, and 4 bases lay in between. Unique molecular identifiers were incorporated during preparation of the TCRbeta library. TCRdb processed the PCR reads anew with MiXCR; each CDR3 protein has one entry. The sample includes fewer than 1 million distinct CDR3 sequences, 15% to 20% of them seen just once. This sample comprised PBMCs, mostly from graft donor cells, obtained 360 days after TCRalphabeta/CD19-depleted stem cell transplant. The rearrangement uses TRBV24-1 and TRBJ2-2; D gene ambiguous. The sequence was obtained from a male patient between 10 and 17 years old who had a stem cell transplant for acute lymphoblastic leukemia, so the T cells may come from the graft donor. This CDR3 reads CATRDTGELFF. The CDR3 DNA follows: TGTGCCACCAGGGATACCGGGGAGCTGTTTTTT.